The sample holds many counts of the clone carrying this T cell receptor (beta chain). Its matching antigen is unknown. Each TCR transcript was tagged with a 10-nucleotide random UMI during 5'RACE. MiXCR was run by TCRdb on the 5' RACE reads, yielding one entry per CDR3 protein. The sample consists of about 50,000 distinct CDR3 sequences, approximately 10% of them appearing once. J gave up 3 bases and V 3 bases, and 6 bases lay outside the gene matches. Germline CDR1 and CDR2: DFQATT and SNEGSKA (reference sequence). There are 16 residues in the CDR3. The unsorted libraries were produced from 2 million PBMCs held at -80 C. This specimen comes from a study of neurological immune-mediated disorders. Study-wide results and caveats: None of the CDR3 amino acid sequences of expanded clones were shared across subjects, and this suggested private repertoires in all groups. In HTLV-1-associated myelopathy, TCR clonal expansion was greatest, and in multiple sclerosis it was least, below healthy controls.

The sequenced sample consisted of PBMCs. The rearrangement links TRBV20-1 to TRBJ2-6; 9 bases agree with TRBD1. The sequence was collected from a man in his sixties or seventies with HTLV-1-associated myelopathy (HAM/TSP). The CDR3: CSASTGGIGGANVLTF. In DNA form, the CDR3 reads TGCAGTGCTAGTACAGGGGGCATCGGTGGGGCCAACGTCCTGACTTTC.